This T cell receptor (beta chain) is from a study of blood T cells in healthy people across ages. Study results and caveats: Relative to aged donors, long-lived donors carried more naive CD4+ cells and displayed higher diversity. Diversity of TCR beta correlated strongly with naive T cell percentage.

A few counts support this clonotype. Its cognate antigen is unknown. The authors ran a second PCR of 7 to 11 cycles using a sample-barcoded 5' primer and a J-beta primer mix. TCRdb recomputed calls from the 5' RACE reads with MiXCR, one row per CDR3 protein. Of around 1,600,000 distinct CDR3 sequences in the sample, roughly two fifths were seen once. The sample taken for sequencing was blood. The clonotype comes from a woman aged 18-30 years in good health.

The CDR3 sequence: CASSQEGAGARYTF. The CDR3 nucleotides are TGCGCCAGCAGCCAAGAAGGGGCAGGGGCCCGCTACACCTTC. This chain links TRBV4-3 with TRBJ1-2; perhaps TRBD1 as D (6 bases). This CDR3 spans 14 amino acids. Germline V gene sequence: CDR1 LGHNA, CDR2 YSLEER. Between the trimmed V and J ends, which lost 0 bases and 9 bases, there was a span of 14 bases.